This T cell receptor beta chain was sequenced for a study of human T cells and chemical hapten exposure. The table lists this clonotype with a few counts. The time point is: healthy volunteer bleed at 2 weeks. Unfractionated whole blood yielded total RNA. CDR3 length equals 15 residues. From germline, CDR1 is SGHNT and CDR2 YYREEE (reference sequence). The junction had 8 bases not matched to a gene; V was cut back by 2 bases and J by 5 bases. TCRdb itself ran the RACE reads through MiXCR, one entry per CDR3 protein. The table records 100,000 to 150,000 distinct CDR3 sequences, roughly 9% of them present only once.

V gene TRBV5-4 combines with J gene TRBJ2-7, with 9 bases identical to TRBD2. The sequenced sample consisted of whole blood. The source is a male donor in good health. Some clones in this sample may be carry-over from other donors' samples. For the CDR3, the DNA is TGTGCCAGCAGCTTAACAGCGGGAGGCCGGAACGAGCAGTACTTC. Amino acids: CASSLTAGGRNEQYF.